This T cell receptor (beta chain) was sequenced for a study of cytomegalovirus exposure and HLA in healthy donors. The study, taken as a whole, reports: Researchers catalogued some 160 TCR beta chains as cytomegalovirus-associated.

This clone was seen more than once but under ten times. No antigen is known for it. The PCR had 60 Vbeta and 13 Jbeta primers. Sequencing used immunoSEQ multiplex PCR; TCRdb keeps in-frame clones, though not all of them. This sample has around 150,000 clones, with 80% found just once. The CDR3 extends over 16 amino acids. V dropped 5 bases and J dropped 2; count of bases not matched to a gene: 3. Germline loops: CDR1 SGHTA, CDR2 FQGTGA. Sequenced: PBMCs. The V call is TRBV7-3, the J call TRBJ2-6, with 10 bases matching TRBD1. This TCR was recovered from a male donor in good health and CMV-seronegative. DNA for the CDR3: TGTGCCAGCAGCCTTGGGACAGGGGCTGGGGCCAACGTCCTGACTTTC. Protein sequence: CASSLGTGAGANVLTF. The variable domain in full, with the rest retrieved from reference TRBV7-3 and TRBJ2-6, is GAGVSQTPSNKVTEKGKYVELRCDPISGHTALYWYRQSLGQGPEFLIYFQGTGAADDSGLPNDRFFAVRPEGSVSTLKIQRTERGDSAVYLCASSLGTGAGANVLTFGAGSRLTVL.